Presented here are 16 T cell receptor beta chains from one specimen sequenced in a study of regulatory T cells in long-lasting Graves disease. To make TCR beta libraries, researchers used iRepertoire HTBI primers and Arm-PCR of CDR3 regions. TCRdb passed the multiplex PCR reads through MiXCR, listing each CDR3 protein once. The sample has 400,000 to 500,000 distinct CDR3 sequences; 12% to 15% are singletons. Time point of the sample: newly diagnosed GD, antithyroid drugs for less than 3 months. Isolated PBMC RNA provided the starting material for the TCR library. The data were also submitted as part of a second study, on T cells in Graves' hyperthyroidism and ophthalmopathy.

This sample comprised peripheral blood mononuclear cells (PBMCs), obtained at new diagnosis, from a patient treated with antithyroid drugs. Receptor source: a woman in her forties or fifties with Graves disease.

This clonotype was seen repeatedly, ten times or more. The V gene is TRBV9, the J gene TRBJ2-3; D unresolved. There are 14 residues in the CDR3. Germline V lookup: CDR1 SGDLS, CDR2 YYNGEE. The V end was cut by 0 bases, the J end by 2 bases, with 7 bases between. The CDR3: CASSVALDTDTQYF. The CDR3 DNA is TGTGCCAGCAGCGTAGCCCTTGACACAGATACGCAGTATTTT.

The chain recombines TRBV29-1 with TRBJ1-2; D is undetermined. V dropped 2 bases and J dropped 11 bases, with 21 bases sitting between them. CDR3 length: 14 residues. CDR1 SQVTM and CDR2 ANQGSEA come from the germline V gene. In DNA form, the CDR3 reads TGCAGCGTTGAATTTCCGGCGGGGTCTAATGATTACACCTTC. It is translated as CSVEFPAGSNDYTF.

The chain joins TRBV24-1 to TRBJ2-5, with 10 bases identical to TRBD1. This CDR3 contains 15 residues. Germline-derived CDR1 and CDR2 are KGHDR and SFDVKD. J gave up 5 bases and V 4 bases, and 6 bases lay outside the gene matches. The CDR3: CATSDPLGQGETQYF. In nucleotides, the CDR3 is TGTGCCACCAGTGACCCCCTGGGACAGGGGGAGACCCAGTACTTC.

Comments on this clonotype: The germline gene is not matched at one end of the junction; a read error may be the cause. V is TRBV6-2 or TRBV6-3 and J is TRBJ2-7; a possible D gene is TRBD1 (6 bases). Per germline, CDR1 MNHEY and CDR2 SVGEGT. The CDR3 has 11 residues. The CDR3 is CVLGGSYEQYF. CDR3 sequence (DNA): TGCGTCTTAGGGGGAAGCTACGAGCAGTACTTC.

V usage is TRBV6-1 and J usage is TRBJ2-5; 7 bases match TRBD1. The CDR3 consists of 16 residues. V lost 6 bases to trimming and J lost 2 bases; unmatched junction nucleotides: 12. Germline V lookup: CDR1 MNHNS, CDR2 SASEGT. The CDR3 DNA follows: TGTGCCAGCAGCCGGTCCGGGACAGACTATCAAGAGACCCAGTACTTC. As protein: CASSRSGTDYQETQYF.

This chain joins TRBV7-9 and TRBJ2-6; D gene uncertain. V lost 1 base, J lost 4 bases, and 11 bases lay in between. The CDR3 length is 16 residues. Per germline, CDR1 SEHNR and CDR2 FQNEAQ (reference sequence). As DNA, the CDR3 is TGTGCCAGCAGCTTAGGTGGAGCCTCCGGGGCCAACGTCCTGACTTTC. Amino acids: CASSLGGASGANVLTF.

This clonotype was found many times. CDR3 DNA sequence: TGTGCCAGCAGCTTAGTGCCAATCCAAGAGACCCAGTACTTC. This sequence encodes CASSLVPIQETQYF. The V and J genes are TRBV7-2 and TRBJ2-5; D uncertain. V was pared by 1 base and J by 1 base, with 7 bases between. Germline V gene data show CDR1 as SGHTA and CDR2 as FQGNSA. The CDR3 covers 14 residues.

This clonotype was counted ten times or more. The chain has TRBV4-2 and TRBJ2-7; 8 nucleotides agree with TRBD2. V gave up 3 bases and J gave up 1 base; unmatched junction bases: 8. Germline V lookup: CDR1 LGHNA, CDR2 YNFKEQ. The CDR3 spans 16 residues. This CDR3 reads CASSQQEASGSYEQYF. DNA of the CDR3: TGTGCCAGCAGCCAGCAAGAGGCTAGCGGGTCCTACGAGCAGTACTTC.

The chain employs TRBV12-3 or TRBV12-4 and TRBJ2-1, with TRBD2 matching 12 bases. This CDR3 has 16 amino acids. Trimming cost V 6 bases and J 7 bases; bases outside gene matches: 10. This CDR3 reads CASRRTSGTGLNEQFF. CDR3 coding DNA: TGTGCCAGCAGGCGGACTAGCGGGACCGGATTGAATGAGCAGTTCTTC.

About this clonotype: An end of the junction does not agree with germline; a read error may underlie this. The chain links TRBV4-1 to TRBJ2-7, with 7 bases that match TRBD1. There are 15 residues in the CDR3. Germline values: CDR1 MGHRA, CDR2 YSYEKL. The CDR3 loop reads CASSPQTGLSDEPYF. The CDR3 DNA is TGCGCCAGCAGCCCCCAGACAGGGTTATCCGACGAGCCGTACTTC.

This clonotype has more than one count but fewer than ten. This rearrangement joins TRBV19 to TRBJ2-7; 10 bases match TRBD2. The germline CDR1 and CDR2 sequences are LNHDA and SQIVND (reference sequence). Trimming cost V 7 bases and J 0 bases; bases outside gene matches: 3. This CDR3 contains 14 residues. Written as DNA, the CDR3 is TGTGCCAGTAAATCTAGCGGGGGCTCCTACGAGCAGTACTTC. Residues: CASKSSGGSYEQYF.

This clonotype has ten or more counts. The chain joins TRBV6-2 or TRBV6-3 to TRBJ1-1; no clear D gene. There are 14 residues in the CDR3. Per germline, CDR1 MNHEY and CDR2 SVGEGT. Trimming took 2 bases from V and 2 from J, leaving 9 bases between them. The CDR3 loop reads CASSYLEGNTEAFF. The CDR3 region has the DNA TGTGCCAGCAGTTACCTCGAGGGAAACACTGAAGCTTTCTTT.

This clonotype has more than one count but fewer than ten. DNA of the CDR3: TGTGCCAGCAAGCGGGGTGCGGCTAGCAATCAGCCCCAGCATTTT. It yields the protein CASKRGAASNQPQHF. The rearrangement links TRBV25-1 to TRBJ1-5; the D is unclear. Germline-derived CDR1 and CDR2 are MGHDK and SYGVNS. The CDR3 length is 15 residues. V was cut by 7 bases and J by 0 bases, with 13 bases left in between.

This clonotype appeared many times. The V and J genes are TRBV19 and TRBJ2-7; the match to TRBD1 covers 8 bases. This CDR3 contains 14 residues. CDR1 is LNHDA, CDR2 SQIVND, per germline (reference sequence). V lost 2 bases, J lost 2 bases, and 2 bases stayed unmatched. The CDR3 protein is CASSIRDRPYEQYF. Here the CDR3 DNA reads TGTGCCAGTAGTATACGGGACAGGCCCTACGAGCAGTACTTC.

There are many counts of this clonotype. This chain uses TRBV11-2 with TRBJ2-2; D is perhaps TRBD1 (6 bases). This CDR3 spans 14 amino acids. Trimming took off 0 bases at V and 13 bases at J, with 15 bases between the two ends. Germline CDR1 and CDR2: SGHAT and FQNNGV. CDR3 nucleotide sequence: TGTGCCAGCAGCTTAGATGGGGGACACTTTTCGCTGTTTTTT. Its translation is CASSLDGGHFSLFF. Full variable domain (outside the CDR3, taken from reference TRBV11-2 and TRBJ2-2): EAGVAQSPRYKIIEKRQSVAFWCNPISGHATLYWYQQILGQGPKLLIQFQNNGVVDDSQLPKDRFSAERLKGVDSTLKIQPAKLEDSAVYLCASSLDGGHFSLFFGEGSRLTVL.

This clonotype has a count of ten or more. The J gene is TRBJ2-1, the V gene TRBV28; 7 bases are shared with TRBD1. With the DNA end fitting TRBJ1-2 better, the J assignment may be wrong. Germline loops: CDR1 MDHEN, CDR2 SYDVKM. The CDR3 is 14 residues long. Written as DNA, the CDR3 is TGTGCCAGCAGTCGACAGGGTAACCCCTATGGCTACACCTTC. It yields the protein CASSRQGNPYGYTF.